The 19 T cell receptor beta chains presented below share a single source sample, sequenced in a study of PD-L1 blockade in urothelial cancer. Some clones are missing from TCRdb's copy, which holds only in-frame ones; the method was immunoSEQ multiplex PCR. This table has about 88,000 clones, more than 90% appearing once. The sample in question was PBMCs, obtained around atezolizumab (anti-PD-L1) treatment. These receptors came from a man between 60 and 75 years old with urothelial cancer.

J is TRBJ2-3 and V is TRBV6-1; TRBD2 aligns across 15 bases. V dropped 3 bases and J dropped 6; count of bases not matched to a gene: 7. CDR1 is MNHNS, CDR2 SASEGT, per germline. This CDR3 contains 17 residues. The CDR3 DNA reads TGTGCCAGCAGTGATCCGGGACTAGCGGGAGGCCGGGATACGCAGTATTTT. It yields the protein CASSDPGLAGGRDTQYF.

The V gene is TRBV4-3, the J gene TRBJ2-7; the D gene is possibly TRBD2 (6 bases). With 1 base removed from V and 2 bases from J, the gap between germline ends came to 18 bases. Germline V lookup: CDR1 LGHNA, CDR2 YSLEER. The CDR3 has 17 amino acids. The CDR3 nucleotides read TGCGCCAGCAGCCAAGGGTGGAACGGCGGGACGGCCTACGAGCAGTACTTC. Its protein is CASSQGWNGGTAYEQYF.

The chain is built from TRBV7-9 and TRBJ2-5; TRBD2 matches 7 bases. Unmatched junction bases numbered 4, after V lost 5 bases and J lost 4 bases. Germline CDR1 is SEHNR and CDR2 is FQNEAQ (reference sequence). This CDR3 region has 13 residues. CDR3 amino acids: CASSGLVRETQYF. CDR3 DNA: TGTGCCAGCAGCGGACTAGTGCGAGAGACCCAGTACTTC. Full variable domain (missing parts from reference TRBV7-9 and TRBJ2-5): DTGVSQNPRHKITKRGQNVTFRCDPISEHNRLYWYRQTLGQGPEFLTYFQNEAQLEKSRLLSDRFSAERPKGSFSTLEIQRTEQGDSAMYLCASSGLVRETQYFGPGTRLLVL.

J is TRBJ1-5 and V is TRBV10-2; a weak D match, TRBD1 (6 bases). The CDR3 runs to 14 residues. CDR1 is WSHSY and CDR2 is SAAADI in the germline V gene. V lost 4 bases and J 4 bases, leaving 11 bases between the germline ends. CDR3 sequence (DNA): TGCGCCAGCAGTGTGTTCAGGGGTAATCAGCCCCAGCATTTT. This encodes CASSVFRGNQPQHF.

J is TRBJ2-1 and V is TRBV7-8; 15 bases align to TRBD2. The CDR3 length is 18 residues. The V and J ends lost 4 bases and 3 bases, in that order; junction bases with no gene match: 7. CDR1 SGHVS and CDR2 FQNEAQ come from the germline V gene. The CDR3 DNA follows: TGTGCCAGCAGCTCCCACGGGACTAGCGGGGGGTTCTACAATGAGCAGTTCTTC. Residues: CASSSHGTSGGFYNEQFF.

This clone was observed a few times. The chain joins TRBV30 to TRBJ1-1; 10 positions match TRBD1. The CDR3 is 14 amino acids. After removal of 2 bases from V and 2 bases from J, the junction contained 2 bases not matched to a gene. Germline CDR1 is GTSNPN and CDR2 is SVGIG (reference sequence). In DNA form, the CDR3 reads TGTGCCTGGAGTCGGACAGGGGGTAACACTGAAGCTTTCTTT. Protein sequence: CAWSRTGGNTEAFF. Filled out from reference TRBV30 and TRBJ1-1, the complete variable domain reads SQTIHQWPATLVQPVGSPLSLECTVEGTSNPNLYWYRQAAGRGLQLLFYSVGIGQISSEVPQNLSASRPQDRQFILSSKKLLLSDSGFYLCAWSRTGGNTEAFFGQGTRLTVV.

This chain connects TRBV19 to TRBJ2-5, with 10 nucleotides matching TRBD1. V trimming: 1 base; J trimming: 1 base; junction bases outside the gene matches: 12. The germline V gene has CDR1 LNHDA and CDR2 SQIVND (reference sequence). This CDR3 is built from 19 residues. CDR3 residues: CASSIGTGGAQPSQETQYF. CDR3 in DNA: TGTGCCAGTAGTATAGGGACAGGGGGTGCCCAACCCTCCCAAGAGACCCAGTACTTC.

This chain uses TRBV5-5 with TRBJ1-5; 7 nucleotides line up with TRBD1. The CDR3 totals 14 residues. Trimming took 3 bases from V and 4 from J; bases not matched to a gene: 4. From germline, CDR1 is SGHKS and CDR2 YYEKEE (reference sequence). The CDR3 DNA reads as TGTGCCAGCAGCTCTGGGACAGTTAATCAGCCCCAGCATTTT. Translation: CASSSGTVNQPQHF.

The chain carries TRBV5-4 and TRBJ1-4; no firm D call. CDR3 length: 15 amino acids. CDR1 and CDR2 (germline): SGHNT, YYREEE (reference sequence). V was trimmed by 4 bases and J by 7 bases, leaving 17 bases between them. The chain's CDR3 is CASSPDGPVGEKLFF. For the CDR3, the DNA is TGTGCCAGCAGCCCGGATGGGCCGGTAGGTGAAAAACTGTTTTTT.

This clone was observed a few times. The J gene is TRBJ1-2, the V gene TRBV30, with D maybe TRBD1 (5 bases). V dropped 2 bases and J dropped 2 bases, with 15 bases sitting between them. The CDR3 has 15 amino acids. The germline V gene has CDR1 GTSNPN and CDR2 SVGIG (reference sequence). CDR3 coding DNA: TGTGCCTGGAGTCTTGGCGGGGGACTGAACTATGGCTACACCTTC. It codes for CAWSLGGGLNYGYTF.

The DNA for the CDR3 is TGTGCCAGCACTCAATTCTTGAGCGGTGAGCAGTTCTTC. This translates into CASTQFLSGEQFF. The chain carries TRBV7-3 and TRBJ2-1; the D gene is possibly TRBD2 (5 bases). The ends were cut back, 7 bases at V and 9 bases at J, with 16 bases in the middle. The germline V gene has CDR1 SGHTA and CDR2 FQGTGA. CDR3 length equals 13 residues.

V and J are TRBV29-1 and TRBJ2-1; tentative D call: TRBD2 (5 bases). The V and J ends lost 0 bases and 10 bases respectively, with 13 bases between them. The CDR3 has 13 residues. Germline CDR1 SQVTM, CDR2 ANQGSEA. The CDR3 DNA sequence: TGCAGCGTTGAAGAGGAGGCAGCATTGGAGCAGTTCTTC. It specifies CSVEEEAALEQFF.

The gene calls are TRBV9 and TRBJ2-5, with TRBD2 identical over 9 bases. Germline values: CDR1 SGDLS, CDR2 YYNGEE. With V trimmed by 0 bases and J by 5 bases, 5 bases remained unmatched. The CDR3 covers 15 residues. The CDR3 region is CASSVARGGGETQYF. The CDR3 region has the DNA TGTGCCAGCAGCGTAGCGCGGGGGGGCGGGGAGACCCAGTACTTC.

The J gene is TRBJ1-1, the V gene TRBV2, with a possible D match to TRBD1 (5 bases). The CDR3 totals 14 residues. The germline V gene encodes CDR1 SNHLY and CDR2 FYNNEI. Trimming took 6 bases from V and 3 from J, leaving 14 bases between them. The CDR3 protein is CASRPGVTDTEAFF. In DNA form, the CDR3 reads TGTGCCAGCAGGCCGGGGGTGACGGACACTGAAGCTTTCTTT.

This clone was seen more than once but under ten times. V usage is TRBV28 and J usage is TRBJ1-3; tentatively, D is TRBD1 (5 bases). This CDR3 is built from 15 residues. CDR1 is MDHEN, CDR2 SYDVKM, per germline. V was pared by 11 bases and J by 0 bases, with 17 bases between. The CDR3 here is CAGASQALSGNTIYF. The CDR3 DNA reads TGTGCCGGGGCTTCACAGGCGCTCTCTGGAAACACCATATATTTT.

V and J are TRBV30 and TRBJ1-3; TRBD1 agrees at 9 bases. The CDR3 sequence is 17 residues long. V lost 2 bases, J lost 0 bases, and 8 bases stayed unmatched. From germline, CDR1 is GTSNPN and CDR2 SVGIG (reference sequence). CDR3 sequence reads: CAWSRRDRALSGNTIYF. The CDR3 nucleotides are TGTGCCTGGAGTCGCCGGGACAGGGCGCTCTCTGGAAACACCATATATTTT.

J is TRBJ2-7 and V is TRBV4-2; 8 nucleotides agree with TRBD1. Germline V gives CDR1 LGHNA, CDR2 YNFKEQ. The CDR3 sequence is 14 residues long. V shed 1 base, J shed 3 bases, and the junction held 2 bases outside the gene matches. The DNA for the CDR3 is TGTGCCAGCAGCCAAGCCGGGACAGGCTACGAGCAGTACTTC. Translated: CASSQAGTGYEQYF.

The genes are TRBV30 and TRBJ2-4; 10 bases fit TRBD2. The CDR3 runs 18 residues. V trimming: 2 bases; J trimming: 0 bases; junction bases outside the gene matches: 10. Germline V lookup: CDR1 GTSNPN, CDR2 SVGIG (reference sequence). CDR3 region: CAWSLYRTSGVAKNIQYF. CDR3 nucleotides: TGTGCCTGGAGTCTCTACCGGACTAGCGGAGTAGCCAAAAACATTCAGTACTTC.

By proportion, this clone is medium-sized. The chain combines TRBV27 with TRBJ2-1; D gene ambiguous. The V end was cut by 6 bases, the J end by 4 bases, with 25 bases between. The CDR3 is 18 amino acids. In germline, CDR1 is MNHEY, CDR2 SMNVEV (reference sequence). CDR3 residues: CASSSPDFSLNSYNEQFF. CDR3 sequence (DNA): TGTGCCAGCAGCTCTCCTGACTTTTCCCTCAATTCGTACAATGAGCAGTTCTTC.